These 26 T cell receptor beta chains came from one sample sequenced in a study of siplizumab effects on memory and regulatory T cells (dated by TCRdb to the late 2010s). The method was the immunoSEQ multiplex PCR assay. TCRdb obtained this table from immuneACCESS and retained in-frame rearrangements with V and J assigned. These tables miss some clones; where compared with another copy, unresolved V genes account for less than half of the shortfall, and the remainder is unexplained. Here the sample has 40,000 to 45,000 clones; around 90% occur a single time. Jointly, the top ten make up less than 0.3% of the sample. Sample: naive CD4+ T cells sorted from blood. Explained via the paper, the cell subset or site label denotes: unstimulated naive T cells. These receptors came from a human donor in good health.

The DNA of the CDR3 is TGTGCCAGCAGAAATTACGGGGCCGGGGAGCTGTTTTTT. Its translation is CASRNYGAGELFF. The rearrangement uses TRBV6-6 and TRBJ2-2; TRBD2 might be the D (5 bases). This CDR3 is built from 13 residues. V was trimmed by 6 bases and J by 6 bases, leaving 11 bases between them. Germline CDR1 MNHNY, CDR2 SVGAGI (reference sequence).

This clone was picked up a small number of times. The V gene is TRBV27, the J gene TRBJ1-1, with a weak D call TRBD1 (5 bases). From germline, CDR1 is MNHEY and CDR2 SMNVEV (reference sequence). Trimming left V 1 base short and J 4 bases short, with 10 bases between. The CDR3 consists of 14 residues. The CDR3 coding sequence is TGTGCCAGCAGTTTATACGTGGGGACCACTGAAGCTTTCTTT. Its protein is CASSLYVGTTEAFF.

This clone was seen only a few times. The gene calls are TRBV6-1 and TRBJ2-5; D not certain. The length of the CDR3 is 13 residues. Germline CDR1 is MNHNS and CDR2 is SASEGT. V lost 6 bases and J 1 base, leaving 9 bases between the germline ends. The CDR3 coding sequence is TGTGCCAGCAGACGGTCAGTCCAAGAGACCCAGTACTTC. This encodes CASRRSVQETQYF.

This clone was detected a few times. This rearrangement joins TRBV11-1 to TRBJ2-1; D is uncertain. The germline CDR1 and CDR2 sequences are SGHAT and FQDESV (reference sequence). This CDR3 is 16 amino acids long. The germline V and J ends were trimmed by 6 bases and 0 bases, with 15 bases remaining between them. The DNA for the CDR3 is TGTGCCAGCAGAATGAGGCCGGTCGGCTCCTACAATGAGCAGTTCTTC. Translating it yields CASRMRPVGSYNEQFF.

This rearrangement joins TRBV11-2 to TRBJ2-1; possible D gene TRBD2, 5 bases. Germline lookup yields CDR1 SGHAT and CDR2 FQNNGV. Between the trimmed V and J ends, which lost 5 bases and 5 bases, there was a span of 13 bases. The CDR3 spans 14 residues. CDR3 in amino acids: CASSLSRRDNEQFF. DNA of the CDR3: TGTGCCAGCAGCCTTTCGAGGCGGGACAATGAGCAGTTCTTC.

The chain combines TRBV5-1 with TRBJ2-5; D uncertain. V gave up 0 bases and J gave up 5 bases, with 11 bases separating them. CDR3 length: 14 amino acids. Germline V gene data show CDR1 as SGHRS and CDR2 as YFSETQ. CDR3 DNA: TGCGCCAGCAGCTTGGATGTAGGGCGGGAGACCCAGTACTTC. Protein: CASSLDVGRETQYF.

The chain uses TRBV30 and TRBJ2-7; 10 bases map to TRBD1. CDR1 and CDR2 (germline): GTSNPN, SVGIG (reference sequence). V lost 4 bases and J lost 7; bases outside the gene matches: 4. CDR3 size: 12 residues. The CDR3 nucleotides read TGTGCCTGGACCAGGGGACAGGGGGAGCAGTACTTC. Amino acid sequence: CAWTRGQGEQYF. The whole variable domain, filled in from reference TRBV30 and TRBJ2-7, reads SQTIHQWPATLVQPVGSPLSLECTVEGTSNPNLYWYRQAAGRGLQLLFYSVGIGQISSEVPQNLSASRPQDRQFILSSKKLLLSDSGFYLCAWTRGQGEQYFGPGTRLTVT.

V is TRBV5-1 and J is TRBJ1-6, with D perhaps TRBD1 (5 bases). Germline CDR1 SGHRS, CDR2 YFSETQ. Between the trimmed V and J ends, which lost 0 bases and 7 bases, there was a span of 11 bases. CDR3 size: 15 residues. CDR3 sequence (DNA): TGCGCCAGCAGCTTGGAAGCAGGGAAGAATTCACCCCTCCACTTT. Translated: CASSLEAGKNSPLHF.

V gene TRBV5-1 combines with J gene TRBJ1-1; D possibly corresponds to TRBD1 (6 bases). Germline CDR1 is SGHRS and CDR2 is YFSETQ. The CDR3 sequence is 13 residues long. The ends were cut back, 7 bases at V and 1 base at J, with 11 bases in the middle. CDR3 coding DNA: TGCGCCAGCGGCCTAGGGGGGAACACTGAAGCTTTCTTT. Translated: CASGLGGNTEAFF. Supplemented by reference TRBV5-1 and TRBJ1-1, the full variable domain reads KAGVTQTPRYLIKTRGQQVTLSCSPISGHRSVSWYQQTPGQGLQFLFEYFSETQRNKGNFPGRFSGRQFSNSRSEMNVSTLELGDSALYLCASGLGGNTEAFFGQGTRLTVV.

V is TRBV10-3 and J is TRBJ2-7; D ambiguous. V lost 7 bases, J lost 0 bases, and 10 bases lay in between. CDR1 is ENHRY, CDR2 SYGVKD, per germline. The CDR3 contains 13 residues. The CDR3 nucleotides are TGTGCCATCAAAGGCGTTCTCTCCTACGAGCAGTACTTC. Its translation: CAIKGVLSYEQYF.

V and J are TRBV7-2 and TRBJ2-2; the D is unclear. V was pared by 5 bases and J by 6 bases, with 10 bases between. The CDR3 is 13 amino acids. Germline CDR1 is SGHTA and CDR2 is FQGNSA. CDR3 bases: TGTGCCAGCAGCCCCCATGAAGCCGGGGAGCTGTTTTTT. Protein: CASSPHEAGELFF.

In its sample, this clone was seen once. This sequence joins TRBV18 and TRBJ2-2; D is tentatively TRBD1 or TRBD2 (6 bases each). Germline V CDR1 and CDR2: KGHSH, LQKENI. Between the trimmed V and J ends, which lost 5 bases and 2 bases, there was a span of 15 bases. There are 16 residues in the CDR3. In nucleotides, the CDR3 is TGTGCCAGCTCAGGGGGGCGCATGGCTAACACCGGGGAGCTGTTTTTT. Protein: CASSGGRMANTGELFF.

The chain joins TRBV19 to TRBJ1-1; 9 bases fit TRBD1. The ends lost 5 bases at V and 3 bases at J; junction bases unmatched: 1. The CDR3 covers 13 residues. The germline gives CDR1 LNHDA, CDR2 SQIVND (reference sequence). CDR3 residues: CASSGQGYTEAFF. The CDR3 nucleotides read TGTGCCAGTAGTGGACAGGGGTACACTGAAGCTTTCTTT.

This clone was seen once. The chain couples TRBV7-3 to TRBJ1-1; TRBD1 is a possible D gene (6 bases). This CDR3 is built from 13 residues. Trimming removed 2 bases from V and 8 bases from J, with 12 bases in between. Per the germline V gene, CDR1 is SGHTA and CDR2 is FQGTGA. CDR3 in amino acids: CASSLSGTKEAFF. The CDR3 DNA sequence: TGTGCCAGCAGCTTATCAGGGACAAAGGAAGCTTTCTTT.

The chain employs TRBV18 and TRBJ2-5; a weak D match, TRBD1 (5 bases). V was trimmed by 5 bases and J by 3 bases, leaving 10 bases between them. Germline-derived CDR1 and CDR2 are KGHSH and LQKENI. This CDR3 has 13 residues. CDR3 protein: CASSSQGKETQYF. CDR3 sequence (DNA): TGTGCCAGCTCATCTCAGGGTAAAGAGACCCAGTACTTC.

This clone was found once. V usage is TRBV18 and J usage is TRBJ2-1, with D unclear. The CDR3 covers 16 residues. Germline assignment: CDR1 KGHSH and CDR2 LQKENI. Trimming cost V 4 bases and J 0 bases, with 13 bases left between them. CDR3 nucleotide sequence: TGTGCCAGCTCACTTGGGCTCCAAAGCTCCTACAATGAGCAGTTCTTC. It yields the protein CASSLGLQSSYNEQFF. Full variable domain (missing parts from reference TRBV18 and TRBJ2-1): NAGVMQNPRHLVRRRGQEARLRCSPMKGHSHVYWYRQLPEEGLKFMVYLQKENIIDESGMPKERFSAEFPKEGPSILRIQQVVRGDSAAYFCASSLGLQSSYNEQFFGPGTRLTVL.

CDR3 DNA: TGTGCCAGCAGTTTATGGGACCCGCTGGGTGAGCAGTTCTTC. Residues: CASSLWDPLGEQFF. The V gene is TRBV27, the J gene TRBJ2-1, with D possibly called TRBD1 or TRBD2 (5 bases each). The V end lost 1 base, the J end lost 9 bases, and 13 bases lay between the germline ends. The CDR3 is 14 amino acids. CDR1 and CDR2 from the germline V gene are MNHEY and SMNVEV (reference sequence).

The chain carries TRBV10-2 and TRBJ1-4; 9 bases fit TRBD1. Unmatched junction bases numbered 2, after V lost 1 base and J lost 8 bases. The germline V gene has CDR1 WSHSY and CDR2 SAAADI. The CDR3 covers 14 residues. Here the CDR3 reads CASSEYRGQEKLFF. The CDR3 DNA follows: TGCGCCAGCAGTGAGTACAGGGGGCAAGAAAAACTGTTTTTT.

The J gene is TRBJ1-2, the V gene TRBV7-2; 9 bases align to TRBD1. The V gene's germline CDR1 is SGHTA and CDR2 FQGNSA. With 5 bases clipped from V and 8 bases from J, the junction kept 9 bases outside the gene matches. The CDR3 spans 14 residues. The CDR3 loop is CASSARQGVYGYTF. CDR3 DNA: TGTGCCAGCAGCGCCCGACAGGGGGTCTACGGCTACACCTTC.

The rearrangement links TRBV2 to TRBJ2-4; TRBD1 is a possible D gene (6 bases). Germline CDR1 SNHLY, CDR2 FYNNEI. Trimming removed 5 bases from V and 7 bases from J, with 15 bases in between. The CDR3 runs 14 residues. This chain's CDR3 is CASSLDSQGNIQYF. The CDR3 DNA reads as TGTGCCAGCAGTTTGGACAGTCAGGGGAACATTCAGTACTTC. The whole variable domain, remainder taken from reference TRBV2 and TRBJ2-4, is EPEVTQTPSHQVTQMGQEVILRCVPISNHLYFYWYRQILGQKVEFLVSFYNNEISEKSEIFDDQFSVERPDGSNFTLKIRSTKLEDSAMYFCASSLDSQGNIQYFGAGTRLSVL.

The chain employs TRBV5-6 and TRBJ2-7; 7 bases match TRBD2. CDR3 length: 12 residues. Germline V gene sequence: CDR1 SGHDT, CDR2 YYEEEE. J was trimmed by 7 bases and V by 3 bases; bases with no gene match: 4. The CDR3 DNA reads TGTGCCAGCAGCTCGGGGGGACGAGAGCAGTACTTC. As protein: CASSSGGREQYF. Looking up the rest from reference TRBV5-6 and TRBJ2-7 gives the full variable domain: DAGVTQSPTHLIKTRGQQVTLRCSPKSGHDTVSWYQQALGQGPQFIFQYYEEEERQRGNFPDRFSGHQFPNYSSELNVNALLLGDSALYLCASSSGGREQYFGPGTRLTVT.

CDR3 bases: TGTGCCAGCTCACGCGTCACAGGTTCGAACACTGAAGCTTTCTTT. Amino acid sequence: CASSRVTGSNTEAFF. V usage is TRBV18 and J usage is TRBJ1-1; tentatively, D is TRBD1 (5 bases). This CDR3 is built from 15 residues. V was clipped by 4 bases and J by 1 base, with 13 bases between them. Germline CDR1 is KGHSH and CDR2 is LQKENI.

V gene TRBV5-1 combines with J gene TRBJ2-2; tentatively, D is TRBD1 or TRBD2 (5 bases each). The length of the CDR3 is 17 residues. Trimming cost V 1 base and J 6 bases, with 19 bases left between them. CDR1 and CDR2 (germline): SGHRS, YFSETQ. CDR3 sequence (DNA): TGCGCCAGCAGCTTGATTCCGGGACGGGAACTCTCCGGGGAGCTGTTTTTT. The encoded protein is CASSLIPGRELSGELFF.

The chain combines TRBV6-5 with TRBJ2-7; unclear D gene. Germline-derived CDR1 and CDR2 are MNHEY and SVGAGI. Trimming stripped 0 bases from V and 2 bases from J, with 11 bases between. This CDR3 comprises 15 residues. The CDR3 region is CASSYSQDRTYEQYF. The CDR3 coding sequence is TGTGCCAGCAGTTACTCGCAGGATAGAACCTACGAGCAGTACTTC.

The J gene is TRBJ1-2, the V gene TRBV18, with TRBD1 matching over 9 bases. The CDR3 is 14 amino acids. Looked up from germline, CDR1 is KGHSH and CDR2 is LQKENI. The V gene end was trimmed by 6 bases and the J gene end by 2 bases; junction bases not matched to a gene: 4. The CDR3 is CASSLGQGNYGYTF. The CDR3 DNA follows: TGTGCCAGCTCCCTCGGACAGGGGAACTATGGCTACACCTTC.

The chain couples TRBV5-1 to TRBJ2-1; D possibly corresponds to TRBD2 (6 bases). This CDR3 is 15 amino acids long. The ends were cut back, 1 base at V and 5 bases at J, with 13 bases in the middle. The germline gives CDR1 SGHRS, CDR2 YFSETQ. The CDR3 DNA reads TGCGCCAGCAGCTTGAGTGGCGGGATAAACAATGAGCAGTTCTTC. Translated: CASSLSGGINNEQFF.